This T cell receptor (beta chain) was recorded in a study of human T cells and chemical hapten exposure. TCRdb re-derived calls from the RACE reads in MiXCR, one entry per CDR3 protein. This sample has some 96,000 distinct CDR3 sequences, with around 9.3% found just once. This clonotype showed up just a few times. V lost 3 bases to trimming and J lost 3 bases, with 9 bases between them. From germline, CDR1 is MGHDK and CDR2 SYGVNS. This CDR3 region has 13 residues. Time point described: patch test 2, 6 weeks after DPC sensitization. Indicated treatment: therapeutic diphenylcyclopropenone sensitization with weekly scalp DPC.

The receptor comes from a woman in her thirties or forties with alopecia areata. Some clones in this sample may be carry-over from other donors' samples. Here the sequenced sample was whole blood, taken in connection with sensitization to the hapten diphenylcyclopropenone (DPC). The rearrangement uses TRBV25-1 and TRBJ2-7; D gene ambiguous. The CDR3 region has the DNA TGTGCCAGCAGTGAGAACTTGATCTACGAGCAGTACTTC. This gives the protein CASSENLIYEQYF.